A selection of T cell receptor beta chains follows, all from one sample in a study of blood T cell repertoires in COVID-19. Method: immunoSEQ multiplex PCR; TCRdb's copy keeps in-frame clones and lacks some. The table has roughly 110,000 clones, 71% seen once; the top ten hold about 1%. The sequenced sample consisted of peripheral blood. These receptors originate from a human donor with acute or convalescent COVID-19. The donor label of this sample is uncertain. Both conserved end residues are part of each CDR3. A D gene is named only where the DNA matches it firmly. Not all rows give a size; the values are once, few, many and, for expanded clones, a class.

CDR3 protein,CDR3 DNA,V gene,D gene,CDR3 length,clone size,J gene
CASSPQASNQPQHF,TGTGCCAGCAGCCCCCAGGCTAGCAATCAGCCCCAGCATTTT,TRBV7-2,-,14,few,TRBJ1-5
CASSRLGQGGYSNQPQHF,TGTGCCAGTAGCCGACTAGGACAGGGGGGATATAGCAATCAGCCCCAGCATTTT,TRBV19,TRBD1,18,-,TRBJ1-5
CASRLRVGYNEQFF,TGTGCCAGCAGGCTCCGGGTGGGCTACAATGAGCAGTTCTTC,TRBV27,-,14,-,TRBJ2-1
CASSLEVSSEQFF,TGTGCCAGCAGCTTAGAAGTCTCGAGTGAGCAGTTCTTC,TRBV11-2,-,13,few,TRBJ2-1
CASSQDPSGTSGDNEQFF,TGTGCCAGCAGCCAAGACCCCTCCGGGACTAGCGGGGACAATGAGCAGTTCTTC,TRBV3-1/TRBV3-2,TRBD2,18,-,TRBJ2-1
CASSHRTGRGEKLFF,TGCGCCAGCAGCCACAGGACAGGGCGAGGAGAAAAACTGTTTTTT,TRBV5-1,TRBD1,15,-,TRBJ1-4
CASSQTGMNTEAFF,TGTGCCAGCTCCCAGACAGGGATGAACACTGAAGCTTTCTTT,TRBV3-1/TRBV3-2,TRBD1,14,medium-sized,TRBJ1-1
CASSQVLGQGTRALHF,TGCGCCAGCAGCCAAGTCCTGGGACAGGGCACCCGGGCCCTCCACTTT,TRBV4-1,TRBD1,16,many,TRBJ1-6
CATSRGGQPPGYTF,TGTGCCACCAGCAGAGGTGGACAGCCCCCTGGCTACACCTTC,TRBV15,-,14,-,TRBJ1-2
CASSLEGVLVLRADTQYF,TGTGCCAGCAGCTTGGAAGGGGTTTTAGTCCTTAGGGCAGATACGCAGTATTTT,TRBV5-4,-,18,-,TRBJ2-3
CASSLSEGKGEQYF,TGCGCCAGCAGCCTGTCGGAGGGGAAAGGCGAGCAGTACTTC,TRBV4-1,-,14,few,TRBJ2-7
CASSAVASGSGNTIYF,TGTGCCAGCAGTGCCGTCGCCTCGGGCTCTGGAAACACCATATATTTT,TRBV6-1,-,16,-,TRBJ1-3
CASSIGQGASGANVLTF,TGTGCCAGTAGTATCGGACAGGGGGCCTCCGGGGCCAACGTCCTGACTTTC,TRBV19,TRBD1,17,-,TRBJ2-6
CASSRTGGQTTNEKLFF,TGTGCCAGCAGCCGCACGGGGGGCCAAACAACTAATGAAAAACTGTTTTTT,TRBV11-2,-,17,-,TRBJ1-4